These 9 T cell receptor beta chains were sequenced from one sample in a study of patients and donors after allogeneic stem cell transplantation. MiXCR was run by TCRdb on the RT-PCR reads, yielding one entry per CDR3 protein. There are fewer than 180,000 distinct CDR3 sequences in the sample; 37% occur only once, and approximately 50% lies in the top ten. The sequenced material came from blood, either unsorted or a sorted T cell fraction (not recorded which). Every receptor here comes from a human donor who was either an allogeneic HSCT recipient or a stem cell or donor lymphocyte infusion donor (not recorded which). It is not recorded whose cells these are; they may come from a transplant donor.

This clonotype occurred once. The final CDR3 position lacks the conserved phenylalanine or tryptophan, pointing to a likely read error. The V call is TRBV12-3 or TRBV12-4, the J call TRBJ1-5; no clear D gene. Trimming removed 1 base at V and 2 bases at J, with 15 bases between. The CDR3 contains 17 residues. CDR3 DNA: TGTGCCAGCAGTTTAGGTTGGGTTGGGATGGGCAATCAGCCCCAGCATTTG. It specifies CASSLGWVGMGNQPQHL.

V is TRBV7-9 and J is TRBJ2-2; D unclear. This CDR3 comprises 15 residues. Trimming stripped 5 bases from V and 3 bases from J, with 13 bases between. Germline V gives CDR1 SEHNR, CDR2 FQNEAQ (reference sequence). The CDR3 reads CASSPRGWDTGELFF. CDR3 nucleotide sequence: TGTGCCAGCAGCCCCCGTGGCTGGGACACCGGGGAGCTGTTTTTT.

This chain joins TRBV5-6 and TRBJ2-7; D is perhaps TRBD2 (6 bases). The germline V gene encodes CDR1 SGHDT and CDR2 YYEEEE. This CDR3 region has 11 residues. The V gene lost 4 bases and the J gene lost 5 bases, with 7 bases spanning the gap. The CDR3 DNA reads as TGTGCCAGCAGCCGCGGGGACGAGCAGTACTTC. This codes for CASSRGDEQYF. The full variable domain, with the rest looked up from reference TRBV5-6 and TRBJ2-7, is DAGVTQSPTHLIKTRGQQVTLRCSPKSGHDTVSWYQQALGQGPQFIFQYYEEEERQRGNFPDRFSGHQFPNYSSELNVNALLLGDSALYLCASSRGDEQYFGPGTRLTVT.

This clonotype occurred a few times. The chain has TRBV13 and TRBJ2-3; D is unclear. The germline V and J ends were trimmed by 1 base and 1 base, with 3 bases remaining between them. CDR3 length: 13 amino acids. CDR1 is PRHDT and CDR2 is FYEKMQ in the germline V gene (reference sequence). The CDR3: CASSLDRTDTQYF. For the CDR3, the DNA is TGTGCCAGCAGCTTAGACCGCACAGATACGCAGTATTTT.

This clonotype was counted only a few times. The rearrangement joins TRBV5-1 to TRBJ2-1; D uncertain. Germline V gives CDR1 SGHRS, CDR2 YFSETQ. CDR3 length: 13 residues. Trimming took 7 bases from V and 5 from J, leaving 13 bases between them. CDR3 sequence reads: CASGILLDNEQFF. The DNA for the CDR3 is TGCGCCAGCGGGATTTTGCTTGACAATGAGCAGTTCTTC.

This clonotype appeared a few times. The chain uses TRBV5-1 and TRBJ1-1, with 9 bases that match TRBD1. The CDR3 covers 13 residues. CDR1 and CDR2 (germline): SGHRS, YFSETQ. Trimming removed 3 bases from V and 8 bases from J; junction bases left unmatched: 5. CDR3 amino acids: CASSSQGAAEAFF. CDR3 nucleotides: TGCGCCAGCAGCTCACAGGGGGCTGCGGAAGCTTTCTTT.

The rearrangement uses TRBV6-6 and TRBJ1-5; D gene ambiguous. Germline V gives CDR1 MNHNY, CDR2 SVGAGI (reference sequence). The CDR3 covers 14 residues. V shed 7 bases and J shed 0 bases, with 10 bases lying between them. The DNA of the CDR3 is TGTGCCAGCACCGCGGACGGTAGCAATCAGCCCCAGCATTTT. Translating gives CASTADGSNQPQHF.

This clonotype has only a few counts. This chain joins TRBV7-9 and TRBJ1-5; the D gene is possibly TRBD1 (5 bases). Germline V gives CDR1 SEHNR, CDR2 FQNEAQ (reference sequence). Trimming took off 5 bases at V and 11 bases at J, with 22 bases between the two ends. The CDR3 is 15 amino acids. Here the CDR3 DNA reads TGTGCCAGCAGCCAAGGGGCTGGGCCCCCGATGGCCCAGCATTTT. The encoded protein is CASSQGAGPPMAQHF.

The chain is built from TRBV28 and TRBJ1-5, with D unresolved. This CDR3 has 15 amino acids. Trimming stripped 6 bases from V and 5 bases from J, with 17 bases between. Germline V gives CDR1 MDHEN, CDR2 SYDVKM. CDR3 DNA: TGTGCCAGCAGGTGGACGGAGCAACCCTATCAGCCCCAGCATTTT. The encoded protein is CASRWTEQPYQPQHF.